This entry lists 17 T cell receptor beta chains sequenced from one sample in a study of memory CD8 T cells in hepatitis C reinfection. Time point: peak reinfection, 3 to 8 weeks after reinfection detection. The sorted cells went straight to TCR sequencing with no prior in vitro expansion. Some clones are missing from TCRdb's copy, which holds only in-frame ones; the method was immunoSEQ multiplex PCR. The sample has over 35,000 clones; 85% to 90% are singletons. Input material: naive CD8+ T cells sorted from blood. These receptors all stem from a man between 18 and 29 years old with hepatitis C virus infection.

The chain links TRBV15 to TRBJ1-2; no clear D gene. The germline V and J ends were trimmed by 0 bases and 1 base, with 12 bases remaining between them. CDR1 and CDR2 from the germline V gene are LNHNV and YYDKDF (reference sequence). This CDR3 has 16 residues. CDR3 loop: CATSRDRTRLNYGYTF. The CDR3 nucleotides are TGTGCCACCAGCAGAGATCGCACCAGGCTTAACTATGGCTACACCTTC.

This chain joins TRBV19 and TRBJ1-1; a possible D gene is TRBD1 (5 bases). Trimming stripped 6 bases from V and 1 base from J, with 12 bases between. This CDR3 has 14 amino acids. Germline loops: CDR1 LNHDA, CDR2 SQIVND (reference sequence). The DNA for the CDR3 is TGTGCCAGTAGCCCAGGGCTTGGGAACACTGAAGCTTTCTTT. As protein: CASSPGLGNTEAFF.

The chain is built from TRBV28 and TRBJ2-7; 7 bases agree with TRBD1. With V trimmed by 6 bases and J by 4 bases, 9 bases remained unmatched. Germline CDR1 and CDR2: MDHEN and SYDVKM. The CDR3 is 14 residues long. The CDR3 loop reads CASSPPLDRYEQYV. For the CDR3, the DNA is TGTGCCAGCAGCCCCCCTTTGGACAGGTACGAGCAGTACGTC.

The chain combines TRBV28 with TRBJ2-1; 7 bases line up with TRBD1. CDR1 and CDR2 from the germline V gene are MDHEN and SYDVKM. The CDR3 loop spans 16 amino acids. The ends lost 3 bases at V and 6 bases at J; junction bases unmatched: 11. CDR3 DNA: TGTGCCAGCAGTTTTGGAACAGGGGAAGGCTTCAATGAGCAGTTCTTC. It is translated as CASSFGTGEGFNEQFF.

The count of this clone is one. The rearrangement joins TRBV7-2 to TRBJ2-7; TRBD2 aligns across 12 bases. CDR3 length: 15 amino acids. Per the germline V gene, CDR1 is SGHTA and CDR2 is FQGNSA. V shed 3 bases and J 5 bases; nucleotides not matched to a gene: 5. CDR3 coding DNA: TGTGCCAGCAGCTTCGGACTAGCGGGATCTCACGAGCAGTACTTC. Protein: CASSFGLAGSHEQYF.

This clone has only one observation. The V call is TRBV7-8, the J call TRBJ2-3; 10 bases agree with TRBD2. The CDR3 length is 14 residues. Germline lookup yields CDR1 SGHVS and CDR2 FQNEAQ. The ends lost 5 bases at V and 4 bases at J; junction bases unmatched: 3. CDR3 DNA: TGTGCCAGCAGCCGAGCGGGAGGGCCAGATACGCAGTATTTT. Protein: CASSRAGGPDTQYF.

The chain couples TRBV29-1 to TRBJ2-7, with 10 bases identical to TRBD1. The CDR3 covers 16 residues. Germline CDR1 SQVTM, CDR2 ANQGSEA. The ends lost 0 bases at V and 1 base at J; junction bases unmatched: 6. The CDR3 DNA reads as TGCAGCGTTGAAGATACCCGGACAGGGGGTTCCTACGAGCAGTACTTC. Residues: CSVEDTRTGGSYEQYF.

J is TRBJ2-1 and V is TRBV7-9; the match to TRBD2 covers 9 bases. The CDR3 length is 19 residues. J lost 0 bases, V lost 5 bases, and 14 bases had no gene match. Germline V gene sequence: CDR1 SEHNR, CDR2 FQNEAQ (reference sequence). The chain's CDR3 is CASSLPGLAAPSSYNEQFF. CDR3 bases: TGTGCCAGCAGCCTACCGGGACTAGCAGCTCCGAGCTCCTACAATGAGCAGTTCTTC.

This clone was observed a handful of times. V and J are TRBV2 and TRBJ2-7, with 7 nucleotides matching TRBD2. CDR3 length equals 12 residues. CDR1 is SNHLY, CDR2 FYNNEI, per germline. V was pared by 6 bases and J by 5 bases, with 4 bases of the junction left unmatched. The CDR3 region is CASRATSDEQYF. The CDR3 coding sequence is TGTGCCAGCAGGGCTACTAGCGACGAGCAGTACTTC.

The CDR3 spells CASSSPEVRGGNTIYF. For the CDR3, the DNA is TGTGCCAGCAGTTCCCCTGAGGTACGAGGTGGAAACACCATATATTTT. The chain is built from TRBV28 and TRBJ1-3; D remains ambiguous. Trimming cost V 4 bases and J 3 bases, with 16 bases left between them. This CDR3 has 16 amino acids. The germline CDR1 and CDR2 sequences are MDHEN and SYDVKM.

CDR3 sequence: CARTPGYGSNEQFF. CDR3 nucleotide sequence: TGTGCCAGGACACCAGGGTACGGGTCGAATGAGCAGTTCTTC. J is TRBJ2-1 and V is TRBV19, with D perhaps matching TRBD1 (5 bases). Trimming left V 9 bases short and J 7 bases short, with 19 bases between. There are 14 residues in the CDR3. Germline loops: CDR1 LNHDA, CDR2 SQIVND (reference sequence).

This clone came up a few times. The rearrangement joins TRBV6-5 to TRBJ2-5, with 10 bases lining up with TRBD2. The CDR3 totals 14 residues. The J segment lost 3 bases and the V segment lost 3 bases, leaving 1 base of the junction unmatched. CDR1 is MNHEY and CDR2 is SVGAGI in the germline V gene. CDR3 nucleotides: TGTGCCAGCAGTTATGGACTAGCGGAAGAGACCCAGTACTTC. It codes for CASSYGLAEETQYF.

This clone appeared once. The CDR3 here is CASSQGGEAGELFF. The CDR3 DNA reads TGTGCCAGCAGCCAAGGGGGGGAGGCCGGGGAGCTGTTTTTT. This chain connects TRBV4-2 to TRBJ2-2; a weak D match, TRBD2 (6 bases). V was shortened by 1 base and J by 6 bases, with 9 bases between the two germline ends. The length of the CDR3 is 14 residues. Germline loops: CDR1 LGHNA, CDR2 YNFKEQ.

The V call is TRBV7-9, the J call TRBJ2-1, with a possible D match to TRBD2 (7 bases). The ends were cut back, 3 bases at V and 6 bases at J, with 18 bases in the middle. Germline assignment: CDR1 SEHNR and CDR2 FQNEAQ (reference sequence). This CDR3 has 16 residues. CDR3 region: CASSFPGGLLGNEQFF. CDR3 coding DNA: TGTGCCAGCAGCTTCCCCGGGGGGCTTCTTGGCAATGAGCAGTTCTTC.

The V gene is TRBV18, the J gene TRBJ1-1; 7 nucleotides line up with TRBD1. The germline CDR1 and CDR2 sequences are KGHSH and LQKENI. J lost 5 bases, V lost 5 bases, and 5 bases had no gene match. The CDR3 has 13 amino acids. In nucleotides, the CDR3 is TGTGCCAGCTCATCCTACAGGGGAACTGAAGCTTTCTTT. It is translated as CASSSYRGTEAFF.

The chain combines TRBV27 with TRBJ2-1, with TRBD2 identical over 7 bases. This CDR3 has 14 residues. V was clipped by 4 bases and J by 9 bases; unmatched bases: 9. Germline V gene lookup returns CDR1 MNHEY and CDR2 SMNVEV (reference sequence). CDR3 sequence reads: CASSYGGPSGEQFF. Here the CDR3 DNA reads TGTGCCAGCAGTTACGGGGGACCTAGCGGTGAGCAGTTCTTC.

The table lists this clone with a count of one. The chain links TRBV7-6 to TRBJ2-2; 7 bases agree with TRBD1. The CDR3 is 19 amino acids. The V gene's germline CDR1 is SGHVS and CDR2 FNYEAQ. Trimming cost V 0 bases and J 5 bases; bases outside gene matches: 15. The CDR3 here is CASSLASGNRGRETGELFF. The CDR3 DNA reads as TGTGCCAGCAGCTTAGCAAGTGGGAACAGGGGACGTGAAACCGGGGAGCTGTTTTTT.